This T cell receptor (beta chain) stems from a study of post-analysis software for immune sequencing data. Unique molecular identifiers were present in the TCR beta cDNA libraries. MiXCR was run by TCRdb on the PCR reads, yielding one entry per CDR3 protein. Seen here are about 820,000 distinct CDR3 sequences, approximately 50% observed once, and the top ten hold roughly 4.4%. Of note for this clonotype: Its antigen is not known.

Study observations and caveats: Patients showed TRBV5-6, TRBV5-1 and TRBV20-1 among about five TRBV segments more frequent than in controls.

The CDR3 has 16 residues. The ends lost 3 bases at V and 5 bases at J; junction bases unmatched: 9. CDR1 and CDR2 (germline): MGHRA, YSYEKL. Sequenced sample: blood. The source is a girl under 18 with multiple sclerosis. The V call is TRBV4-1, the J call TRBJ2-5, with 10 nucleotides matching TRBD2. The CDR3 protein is CASSQGTSAPAETQYF. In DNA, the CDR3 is TGCGCCAGCAGCCAGGGGACTAGCGCCCCGGCGGAGACCCAGTACTTC.